The 30 T cell receptor beta chains below were found in one sample sequenced in a study of blood T cell repertoires in COVID-19. Produced via immunoSEQ multiplex PCR; TCRdb's table is partial and in-frame only. The table includes tens of thousands of clones, around 74% detected once. The sequenced sample was peripheral blood. These receptors came from a man between 65 and 85 years old with COVID-19, enrolled during active disease.

This chain uses TRBV15 with TRBJ1-2; 8 nucleotides align to TRBD1. The trim removed 3 bases at V and 4 bases at J, leaving 4 bases unmatched. The germline CDR1 and CDR2 sequences are LNHNV and YYDKDF (reference sequence). The CDR3 consists of 14 residues. CDR3 DNA: TGTGCCACCAGCAGTGGACAGGGCGCCTATGGCTACACCTTC. Protein sequence: CATSSGQGAYGYTF.

The chain joins TRBV28 to TRBJ1-5; no clear D. There are 15 residues in the CDR3. Germline CDR1 reads MDHEN; CDR2 reads SYDVKM. With 3 bases removed from V and 5 bases from J, the gap between germline ends came to 14 bases. The DNA for the CDR3 is TGTGCCAGCAGTTTGCCAGCAGGAGGGTATCAGCCCCAGCATTTT. Translation gives CASSLPAGGYQPQHF.

In DNA, the CDR3 is TGTGCCAGCAGTTTGGGAGACAGGTCGGGATCACCCCTCCACTTT. This encodes CASSLGDRSGSPLHF. V and J are TRBV28 and TRBJ1-6, with a possible D match to TRBD1 (6 bases). This CDR3 contains 15 residues. Trimming removed 3 bases at V and 10 bases at J, with 16 bases between. Germline V CDR1 and CDR2: MDHEN, SYDVKM.

The V and J genes are TRBV7-2 and TRBJ2-1; 12 bases align to TRBD2. Germline V gene lookup returns CDR1 SGHTA and CDR2 FQGNSA. This CDR3 has 19 residues. V lost 4 bases, J lost 0 bases, and 10 bases stayed unmatched. The CDR3 sequence: CASSSGTSGHLISYNEQFF. CDR3 bases: TGTGCCAGCAGCTCCGGGACTAGCGGGCACCTAATCTCCTACAATGAGCAGTTCTTC. Filled out from reference TRBV7-2 and TRBJ2-1, the complete variable domain reads GAGVSQSPSNKVTEKGKDVELRCDPISGHTALYWYRQSLGQGLEFLIYFQGNSAPDKSGLPSDRFSAERTGGSVSTLTIQRTQQEDSAVYLCASSSGTSGHLISYNEQFFGPGTRLTVL.

This clone was counted once. The chain is built from TRBV5-1 and TRBJ2-1; D remains ambiguous. CDR1 SGHRS and CDR2 YFSETQ come from the germline V gene. Trimming took off 0 bases at V and 5 bases at J, with 9 bases between the two ends. The CDR3 covers 14 residues. The CDR3: CASSLALTNNEQFF. The CDR3 coding sequence is TGCGCCAGCAGCTTGGCTCTAACCAACAATGAGCAGTTCTTC.

The V and J genes are TRBV5-1 and TRBJ1-4; no firm D call. The V end lost 5 bases, the J end lost 8 bases, and 13 bases lay between the germline ends. The CDR3 is 13 residues long. Germline-derived CDR1 and CDR2 are SGHRS and YFSETQ. For the CDR3, the DNA is TGCGCCAGCAGGGCAGGTTTAACGGAAAAACTGTTTTTT. Translation gives CASRAGLTEKLFF. The full variable domain, completed using reference TRBV5-1 and TRBJ1-4, is KAGVTQTPRYLIKTRGQQVTLSCSPISGHRSVSWYQQTPGQGLQFLFEYFSETQRNKGNFPGRFSGRQFSNSRSEMNVSTLELGDSALYLCASRAGLTEKLFFGSGTQLSVL.

The rearrangement links TRBV7-8 to TRBJ2-7; TRBD2 agrees at 13 bases. J lost 1 base, V lost 5 bases, and 5 bases had no gene match. The length of the CDR3 is 16 residues. Germline V gives CDR1 SGHVS, CDR2 FQNEAQ. CDR3 DNA sequence: TGTGCCAGCAGCCTCACTAGCGGGGGGGATTCCTACGAGCAGTACTTC. Its translation: CASSLTSGGDSYEQYF. Combining the CDR3 with reference TRBV7-8 and TRBJ2-7 gives the whole variable domain GAGVSQSPRYKVAKRGQDVALRCDPISGHVSLFWYQQALGQGPEFLTYFQNEAQLDKSGLPSDRFFAERPEGSVSTLKIQRTQQEDSAVYLCASSLTSGGDSYEQYFGPGTRLTVT.

The chain recombines TRBV6-2 or TRBV6-3 with TRBJ1-1; 7 nucleotides align to TRBD1. V was pared by 2 bases and J by 6 bases, with 9 bases of the junction left unmatched. The CDR3 has 15 residues. Germline V CDR1 and CDR2: MNHEY, SVGEGT. The CDR3 region has the DNA TGTGCCAGCAGTTACGGAACCCCGGACAGGCCTGAAGCTTTCTTT. Its protein product is CASSYGTPDRPEAFF.

The chain carries TRBV11-3 and TRBJ2-2; D possibly corresponds to TRBD2 (6 bases). Trimming shortened V by 5 bases and J by 4 bases, and 11 bases separated the two germline ends. The CDR3 is made up of 14 amino acids. Germline assignment: CDR1 SGHNT and CDR2 YENEEA. The CDR3 nucleotides read TGTGCCAGCAGCCGGGACTCTAGCACCGGGGAGCTGTTTTTT. This sequence encodes CASSRDSSTGELFF.

This chain's CDR3 is CASSERTSSGEQFF. In DNA, the CDR3 is TGTGCCAGCAGCGAACGGACTAGCTCGGGTGAGCAGTTCTTC. The chain couples TRBV9 to TRBJ2-1; the match to TRBD2 covers 8 bases. CDR3 length: 14 amino acids. In germline, CDR1 is SGDLS, CDR2 YYNGEE. Unmatched junction bases numbered 8, after V lost 3 bases and J lost 9 bases.

V and J are TRBV7-3 and TRBJ2-2; 7 bases line up with TRBD1. The CDR3 is made up of 16 amino acids. Germline CDR1 is SGHTA and CDR2 is FQGTGA. The V and J ends lost 5 bases and 4 bases, in that order; junction bases with no gene match: 10. CDR3 region: CASSPWASGGTGELFF. CDR3 nucleotide sequence: TGTGCCAGCAGCCCATGGGCGTCAGGGGGCACCGGGGAGCTGTTTTTT.

With respect to this clone: One end of the junction does not line up with germline, which may come from a read error. The chain uses TRBV3-1 (or the pseudogene TRBV3-2) and TRBJ2-7; 7 bases match TRBD2. Per germline, CDR1 LGHDT and CDR2 YNNKEL (reference sequence). This CDR3 contains 12 residues. The CDR3 DNA sequence: TGTGCCAGCAGCTCCCGGCAGCGGGAAAAAAGCTTC. Translation gives CASSSRQREKSF.

This clone occurred a few times. The chain has TRBV6-1 and TRBJ1-5; TRBD1 agrees at 9 bases. The CDR3 is made up of 16 amino acids. The V gene end was trimmed by 4 bases and the J gene end by 1 base; junction bases not matched to a gene: 5. CDR1 is MNHNS, CDR2 SASEGT, per germline. The CDR3 nucleotides are TGTGCCAGCAGTGCTATACAGGGGGCCAGCAATCAGCCCCAGCATTTT. It codes for CASSAIQGASNQPQHF.

This clone came up a few times. The chain recombines TRBV11-2 with TRBJ2-5, with a possible D match to TRBD1 (5 bases). Deletions cut 1 base from V and 3 bases from J, with 15 bases between. The CDR3 is 16 residues long. CDR1 is SGHAT, CDR2 FQNNGV, per germline. The CDR3 here is CASSLGSGQLKETQYF. In nucleotides, the CDR3 is TGTGCCAGCAGCTTAGGGTCAGGGCAGCTGAAAGAGACCCAGTACTTC.

The chain links TRBV10-1 to TRBJ2-7; possibly TRBD1 for D (5 bases). This CDR3 has 13 residues. Trimming cost V 7 bases and J 0 bases, with 10 bases left between them. Germline V gene lookup returns CDR1 WNHNN and CDR2 SYGVQD (reference sequence). The CDR3 is CASKWQGSYEQYF. The CDR3 nucleotides are TGCGCCAGCAAGTGGCAGGGCTCCTACGAGCAGTACTTC.

The chain carries TRBV4-2 and TRBJ1-4, with 8 bases identical to TRBD1. The V gene's germline CDR1 is LGHNA and CDR2 YNFKEQ. The CDR3 sequence is 15 residues long. Trimming removed 0 bases from V and 10 bases from J; junction bases left unmatched: 7. CDR3 in amino acids: CASSQDRQGAGKLFF. The DNA for the CDR3 is TGTGCCAGCAGCCAAGATCGTCAGGGGGCGGGAAAACTGTTTTTT.

The CDR3 loop is CARDPSGVSTDTQYF. The CDR3 DNA reads as TGTGCCCGGGACCCTAGCGGGGTTAGCACAGATACGCAGTATTTT. The J gene is TRBJ2-3, the V gene TRBV30; 9 bases align to TRBD2. J was trimmed by 0 bases and V by 8 bases; bases with no gene match: 9. The length of the CDR3 is 15 residues. Germline CDR1 and CDR2: GTSNPN and SVGIG (reference sequence).

The CDR3 DNA sequence: TGTGCCATCAGTGAGTCGGGAGGGGCGTTGAACACCGGGGAGCTGTTTTTT. Amino acid sequence: CAISESGGALNTGELFF. The chain joins TRBV10-3 to TRBJ2-2; 7 bases align to TRBD2. The germline V gene has CDR1 ENHRY and CDR2 SYGVKD. The CDR3 has 17 residues. The trim removed 0 bases at V and 1 base at J, leaving 5 bases unmatched.

This clone occurred a few times. The chain couples TRBV30 to TRBJ1-4; possible D gene TRBD1, 5 bases. CDR1 and CDR2 from the germline V gene are GTSNPN and SVGIG (reference sequence). The CDR3 contains 15 residues. V lost 3 bases and J lost 4, with 15 bases in between. The CDR3 DNA reads as TGTGCCTGGAGGCCCCGGGACTCACGTAATGAAAAACTGTTTTTT. Translating it yields CAWRPRDSRNEKLFF.

CDR3 nucleotides: TGTGCCAGCAGTTTTTCCGGGGAGCGCGGCTACACCTTC. Amino acids: CASSFSGERGYTF. The genes are TRBV28 and TRBJ1-2, with D hard to call. V was shortened by 3 bases and J by 8 bases, with 13 bases between the two germline ends. Per the germline V gene, CDR1 is MDHEN and CDR2 is SYDVKM. CDR3 length: 13 amino acids.

This clone was observed a handful of times. The junction departs from germline at one end; a sequencing error may be responsible. The chain uses TRBV6-1 and TRBJ2-7, with D possibly TRBD1 on 6 matching bases. CDR1 is MNHNS, CDR2 SASEGT, per germline. The CDR3 extends over 13 amino acids. CDR3 coding DNA: TGTGCCAGCAGTGAAAGCTTCCAGGGGATCGTAAACTTC. The encoded protein is CASSESFQGIVNF.

This clone has more than one count but fewer than ten. The V and J genes are TRBV11-2 and TRBJ1-5; possible D gene TRBD1, 5 bases. Trimming shortened V by 5 bases and J by 4 bases, and 12 bases separated the two germline ends. Germline CDR1 and CDR2: SGHAT and FQNNGV. The length of the CDR3 is 14 residues. The DNA of the CDR3 is TGTGCCAGCAGCCCCAGTCGGGGGAATCAGCCCCAGCATTTT. Amino acid sequence: CASSPSRGNQPQHF. Full variable domain (missing parts from reference TRBV11-2 and TRBJ1-5): EAGVAQSPRYKIIEKRQSVAFWCNPISGHATLYWYQQILGQGPKLLIQFQNNGVVDDSQLPKDRFSAERLKGVDSTLKIQPAKLEDSAVYLCASSPSRGNQPQHFGDGTRLSIL.

This chain connects TRBV4-3 to TRBJ2-2; possibly TRBD2 for D (5 bases). CDR1 is LGHNA, CDR2 YSLEER, per germline. The CDR3 extends over 14 amino acids. V lost 0 bases to trimming and J lost 6 bases, with 8 bases between them. CDR3 DNA sequence: TGCGCCAGCAGCCAAGATTGGAGGCCCGGGGAGCTGTTTTTT. This translates into CASSQDWRPGELFF.

V is TRBV9 and J is TRBJ2-7; 12 nucleotides line up with TRBD2. Germline CDR1 reads SGDLS; CDR2 reads YYNGEE. V lost 3 bases to trimming and J lost 5 bases; unmatched junction nucleotides: 9. CDR3 length: 16 amino acids. In DNA form, the CDR3 reads TGTGCCAGCAGCGCCCCCGGGACTAGCGGGTCCAACGAGCAGTACTTC. This encodes CASSAPGTSGSNEQYF. Together with reference TRBV9 and TRBJ2-7, the CDR3 gives the full variable domain: DSGVTQTPKHLITATGQRVTLRCSPRSGDLSVYWYQQSLDQGLQFLIQYYNGEERAKGNILERFSAQQFPDLHSELNLSSLELGDSALYFCASSAPGTSGSNEQYFGPGTRLTVT.

The J gene is TRBJ1-5, the V gene TRBV11-3; the match to TRBD1 covers 7 bases. The germline CDR1 and CDR2 sequences are SGHNT and YENEEA. The CDR3 spans 17 residues. V shed 6 bases, J shed 1 base, and the junction held 12 bases outside the gene matches. CDR3 nucleotide sequence: TGTGCCAGCAGTTTAAGACAGGGTTGGAGAAGCAATCAGCCCCAGCATTTT. Its protein product is CASSLRQGWRSNQPQHF.

This chain joins TRBV7-9 and TRBJ2-3; tentative D call: TRBD2 (5 bases). The CDR3 contains 14 residues. The germline V gene has CDR1 SEHNR and CDR2 FQNEAQ (reference sequence). Trimming left V 2 bases short and J 6 bases short, with 12 bases between. Here the CDR3 reads CASSLSWGEDTQYF. As DNA, the CDR3 is TGTGCCAGCAGCTTAAGTTGGGGAGAGGATACGCAGTATTTT.

The V and J genes are TRBV7-8 and TRBJ2-7; 12 positions match TRBD2. V lost 4 bases and J lost 3; bases outside the gene matches: 4. This CDR3 comprises 15 residues. Germline-derived CDR1 and CDR2 are SGHVS and FQNEAQ. This chain's CDR3 is CASSYGLAGNYEQYF. The CDR3 DNA sequence: TGTGCCAGCAGCTATGGACTAGCGGGGAACTACGAGCAGTACTTC.

The sample holds a few counts of this clone. This chain uses TRBV28 with TRBJ1-6; 8 bases are a match to TRBD1. The CDR3 is 17 residues long. J was trimmed by 8 bases and V by 8 bases; bases with no gene match: 17. Germline values: CDR1 MDHEN, CDR2 SYDVKM. CDR3 in amino acids: CASRTPGDRFGYSPLHF. Here the CDR3 DNA reads TGTGCCAGCCGAACACCAGGGGACAGGTTCGGTTATTCACCCCTCCACTTT. The whole variable domain, filled in from reference TRBV28 and TRBJ1-6, reads DVKVTQSSRYLVKRTGEKVFLECVQDMDHENMFWYRQDPGLGLRLIYFSYDVKMKEKGDIPEGYSVSREKKERFSLILESASTNQTSMYLCASRTPGDRFGYSPLHFGNGTRLTVT.

The gene calls are TRBV5-5 and TRBJ2-5; perhaps TRBD2 as D (5 bases). The germline CDR1 and CDR2 sequences are SGHKS and YYEKEE (reference sequence). The CDR3 runs 15 residues. The ends were cut back, 0 bases at V and 13 bases at J, with 22 bases in the middle. Here the CDR3 reads CASSLASGYSDFRYF. The DNA for the CDR3 is TGTGCCAGCAGCTTGGCCTCCGGATATTCGGACTTTAGGTACTTC.

The gene calls are TRBV4-1 and TRBJ2-1, with TRBD2 matching 7 bases. The V and J ends lost 0 bases and 1 base, in that order; junction bases with no gene match: 6. Germline-derived CDR1 and CDR2 are MGHRA and YSYEKL. This CDR3 contains 17 residues. CDR3 nucleotides: TGCGCCAGCAGCCAAGATCGGGCGGGAGCTTCCTACAATGAGCAGTTCTTC. Protein: CASSQDRAGASYNEQFF.